Shown below are 14 T cell receptor beta chains from a single sample sequenced in a study of Ad26.COV2.S vaccination and SARS-CoV-2 variants (dated by TCRdb to the early 2020s). The meaning of the sample's time point label: individuals recovered from natural SARS-CoV-2 infection. Library preparation employed the immunoSEQ multiplex PCR assay. Here the immuneACCESS table is served through TCRdb, limited to in-frame sequences with V and J called. Missing clones are a known gap in these copies; in checked studies unresolved V genes cover under half, and the rest lacks a known reason. The sample includes over 130,000 clones, with 86% observed a single time. 4% to 6% of the sample goes to the ten largest clones. This specimen was peripheral blood, taken after recovery from COVID-19. The receptors stem from a human donor who had recovered from COVID-19.

The chain recombines TRBV27 with TRBJ1-5; TRBD1 is a possible D gene (6 bases). The CDR3 runs 13 residues. Trimming shortened V by 5 bases and J by 5 bases, and 10 bases separated the two germline ends. In germline, CDR1 is MNHEY, CDR2 SMNVEV (reference sequence). DNA of the CDR3: TGTGCCAGCAGTGTGGGGGGCCATCAGCCCCAGCATTTT. The encoded protein is CASSVGGHQPQHF.

The chain carries TRBV19 and TRBJ1-6, with D hard to call. The CDR3 has 13 residues. Germline V CDR1 and CDR2: LNHDA, SQIVND (reference sequence). V gave up 3 bases and J gave up 4 bases, with 4 bases separating them. CDR3 nucleotides: TGTGCCAGTAGTATGGGGTATAATTCACCCCTCCACTTT. It encodes CASSMGYNSPLHF.

The rearrangement joins TRBV6-6 to TRBJ2-3; 12 positions match TRBD2. The CDR3 contains 17 residues. Germline CDR1 reads MNHNY; CDR2 reads SVGAGI (reference sequence). V dropped 5 bases and J dropped 0; count of bases not matched to a gene: 6. The CDR3 loop reads CASSPWTSGASTDTQYF. CDR3 nucleotide sequence: TGTGCCAGCAGTCCCTGGACTAGCGGGGCGAGCACAGATACGCAGTATTTT.

The chain recombines TRBV18 with TRBJ2-6; D is tentatively TRBD1 or TRBD2 (6 bases each). Trimming pared 1 base from V and 2 bases from J, leaving 18 bases between. Germline values: CDR1 KGHSH, CDR2 LQKENI. The CDR3 runs to 19 residues. The CDR3 DNA sequence: TGTGCCAGCTCACCACGTCCAGGGGAGGATTCGGCTGGGGCCAACGTCCTGACTTTC. Its translation is CASSPRPGEDSAGANVLTF.

The chain is built from TRBV5-1 and TRBJ2-7; TRBD1 matches at 7 bases. With 4 bases clipped from V and 9 bases from J, the junction kept 16 bases outside the gene matches. The CDR3 is made up of 15 amino acids. Germline-derived CDR1 and CDR2 are SGHRS and YFSETQ. The CDR3 nucleotides read TGCGCCAGCAGCGAAACGACAGGGCCACCTACGATGCAGTACTTC. This translates into CASSETTGPPTMQYF.

The chain couples TRBV6-5 to TRBJ1-2; D is unclear. CDR1 and CDR2 from the germline V gene are MNHEY and SVGAGI. This CDR3 comprises 15 residues. V gave up 6 bases and J gave up 4 bases, with 18 bases separating them. CDR3 sequence: CASRQEDGVRYGYTF. The CDR3 DNA sequence: TGTGCCAGCAGGCAAGAGGACGGAGTACGCTATGGCTACACCTTC.

This rearrangement joins TRBV6-5 to TRBJ2-7; 7 bases map to TRBD1. The trim removed 0 bases at V and 5 bases at J, leaving 4 bases unmatched. The CDR3 length is 14 residues. Germline V gives CDR1 MNHEY, CDR2 SVGAGI. CDR3: CASSYSETGNEQYF. CDR3 nucleotide sequence: TGTGCCAGCAGTTACTCAGAGACAGGGAACGAGCAGTACTTC.

This chain joins TRBV20-1 and TRBJ2-1, with D maybe TRBD1 (6 bases). Germline values: CDR1 DFQATT, CDR2 SNEGSKA (reference sequence). CDR3 length equals 16 residues. Trimming left V 3 bases short and J 1 base short, with 16 bases between. CDR3 protein: CSASDRLRGSYNEQFF. CDR3 coding DNA: TGCAGTGCTAGTGACCGCCTGAGGGGGTCCTACAATGAGCAGTTCTTC.

This chain joins TRBV5-8 and TRBJ1-1; D unresolved. CDR3 length: 12 residues. V gave up 3 bases and J gave up 2 bases, with 5 bases separating them. Germline-derived CDR1 and CDR2 are SGHTS and YDEGEE. The CDR3 here is CASSYSNTEAFF. The CDR3 DNA follows: TGTGCCAGCAGCTACAGTAACACTGAAGCTTTCTTT.

The genes are TRBV5-1 and TRBJ2-7, with 7 bases identical to TRBD1. The germline CDR1 and CDR2 sequences are SGHRS and YFSETQ. The V segment lost 0 bases and the J segment 4 bases; nucleotides outside the gene matches: 4. The CDR3 covers 14 residues. CDR3 in DNA: TGCGCCAGCAGCTTGGCCGCAGGGGGATACGAGCAGTACTTC. This encodes CASSLAAGGYEQYF.

V usage is TRBV5-1 and J usage is TRBJ1-4; D gene unclear. The CDR3 runs to 14 residues. Per the germline V gene, CDR1 is SGHRS and CDR2 is YFSETQ. V lost 0 bases, J lost 8 bases, and 11 bases lay in between. CDR3 coding DNA: TGCGCCAGCAGCTTGGGCAAAGCCGGAGAAAAACTGTTTTTT. It specifies CASSLGKAGEKLFF. The complete variable domain, with remaining parts taken from reference TRBV5-1 and TRBJ1-4, reads KAGVTQTPRYLIKTRGQQVTLSCSPISGHRSVSWYQQTPGQGLQFLFEYFSETQRNKGNFPGRFSGRQFSNSRSEMNVSTLELGDSALYLCASSLGKAGEKLFFGSGTQLSVL.

In this sample, this clone turned up a few times. A junction end diverges from the germline sequence, so it may reflect a read error. The chain links TRBV6-1 to TRBJ1-3; D gene ambiguous. The CDR3 loop spans 12 amino acids. From germline, CDR1 is MNHNS and CDR2 SASEGT. The CDR3 loop is CASGESGNTIYF. CDR3 DNA sequence: TGTGCCAGCGGTGAATCTGGAAACACCATATATTTT.

The chain uses TRBV18 and TRBJ1-3; 9 bases are shared with TRBD1. Germline V gene lookup returns CDR1 KGHSH and CDR2 LQKENI. V lost 3 bases to trimming and J lost 4 bases; unmatched junction nucleotides: 4. This CDR3 has 15 amino acids. The CDR3 spells CASSPQQGAGNTIYF. The CDR3 bases are TGTGCCAGCTCACCGCAACAGGGGGCAGGAAACACCATATATTTT.

The chain has TRBV4-3 and TRBJ1-6, with TRBD1 matching 8 bases. Germline CDR1 reads LGHNA; CDR2 reads YSLEER. The trim removed 3 bases at V and 10 bases at J, leaving 2 bases unmatched. The CDR3 is 13 amino acids. DNA of the CDR3: TGCGCCAGCAGCCAGGACAGGGCCTCACCCCTCCACTTT. Its translation: CASSQDRASPLHF.